This TCR beta chain was profiled in a study of cytomegalovirus exposure and HLA in healthy donors. Study results and limitations: It was reportedly the case that the classifier diagnosed cytomegalovirus status with high specificity and sensitivity. Later on, a genetic analysis was performed. It linked a missense variant in DCLRE1C with V- and J-gene trimming of TCR beta.

Germline values: CDR1 SGDLS, CDR2 YYNGEE. Trimming cost V 0 bases and J 4 bases; bases outside gene matches: 2. This CDR3 comprises 15 residues. The PCR contained 60 Vbeta and 13 Jbeta primers. Assay used: immunoSEQ multiplex PCR; TCRdb lists only in-frame clones, some missing. Of approximately 170,000 clones listed, over 60% are singletons. For this clone: Its antigen is unidentified.

The chain combines TRBV9 with TRBJ2-2; 8 positions match TRBD2. This clonotype was obtained from a girl under 18 in good health and CMV-seronegative. The sequenced sample consisted of PBMCs. CDR3 sequence reads: CASSVARGGTGELFF. CDR3 DNA sequence: TGTGCCAGCAGCGTAGCTCGGGGGGGCACCGGGGAGCTGTTTTTT. Supplemented by reference TRBV9 and TRBJ2-2, the full variable domain reads DSGVTQTPKHLITATGQRVTLRCSPRSGDLSVYWYQQSLDQGLQFLIQYYNGEERAKGNILERFSAQQFPDLHSELNLSSLELGDSALYFCASSVARGGTGELFFGEGSRLTVL.